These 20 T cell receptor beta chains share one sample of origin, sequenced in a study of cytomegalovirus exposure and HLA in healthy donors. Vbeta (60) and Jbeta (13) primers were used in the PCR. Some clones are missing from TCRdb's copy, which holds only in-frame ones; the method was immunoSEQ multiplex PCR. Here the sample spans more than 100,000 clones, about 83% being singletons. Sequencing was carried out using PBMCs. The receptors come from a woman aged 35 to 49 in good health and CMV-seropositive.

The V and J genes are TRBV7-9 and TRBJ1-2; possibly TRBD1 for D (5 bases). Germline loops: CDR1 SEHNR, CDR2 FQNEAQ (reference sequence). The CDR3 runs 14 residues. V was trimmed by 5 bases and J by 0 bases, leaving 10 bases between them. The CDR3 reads CASSPPGANYGYTF. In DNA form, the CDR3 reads TGTGCCAGCAGCCCCCCGGGGGCTAACTATGGCTACACCTTC.

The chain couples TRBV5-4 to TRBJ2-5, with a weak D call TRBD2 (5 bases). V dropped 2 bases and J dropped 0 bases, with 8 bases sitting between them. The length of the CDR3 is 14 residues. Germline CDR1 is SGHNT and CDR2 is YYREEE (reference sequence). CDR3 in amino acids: CASSLSGNQETQYF. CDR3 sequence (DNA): TGTGCCAGCAGCTTAAGCGGCAACCAAGAGACCCAGTACTTC.

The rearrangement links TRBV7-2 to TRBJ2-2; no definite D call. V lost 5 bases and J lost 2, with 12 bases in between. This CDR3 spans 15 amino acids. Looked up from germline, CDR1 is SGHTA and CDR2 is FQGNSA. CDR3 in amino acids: CASSTRRLNTGELFF. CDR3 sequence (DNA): TGTGCCAGCAGCACGAGGCGGCTAAACACCGGGGAGCTGTTTTTT.

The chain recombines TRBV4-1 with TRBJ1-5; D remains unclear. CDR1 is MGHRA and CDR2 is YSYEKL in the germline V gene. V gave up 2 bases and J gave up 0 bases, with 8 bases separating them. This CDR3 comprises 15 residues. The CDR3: CASSQYVGSNQPQHF. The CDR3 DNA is TGCGCCAGCAGCCAATACGTCGGTAGCAATCAGCCCCAGCATTTT.

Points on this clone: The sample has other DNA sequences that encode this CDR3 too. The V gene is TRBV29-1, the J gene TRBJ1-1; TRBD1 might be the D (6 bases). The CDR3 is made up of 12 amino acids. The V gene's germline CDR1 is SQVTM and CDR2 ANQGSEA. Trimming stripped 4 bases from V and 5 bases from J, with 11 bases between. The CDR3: CSVGQENTEAFF. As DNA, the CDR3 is TGCAGCGTTGGACAGGAAAATACTGAAGCTTTCTTT.

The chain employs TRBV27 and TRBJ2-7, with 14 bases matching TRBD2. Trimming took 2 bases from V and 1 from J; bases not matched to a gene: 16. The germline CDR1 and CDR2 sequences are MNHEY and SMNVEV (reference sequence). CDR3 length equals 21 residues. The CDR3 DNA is TGTGCCAGCAGTTTAACTTTGGAAGGGACTAGCGGGAGAATAAGGTCCTACGAGCAGTACTTC. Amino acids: CASSLTLEGTSGRIRSYEQYF.

CDR3 residues: CASRRGTLYEQYF. The CDR3 DNA reads as TGTGCCAGTAGGCGGGGAACGTTGTACGAGCAGTACTTC. The V call is TRBV6-5, the J call TRBJ2-7; possibly TRBD2 for D (6 bases). The CDR3 runs to 13 residues. Germline assignment: CDR1 MNHEY and CDR2 SVGAGI. V gave up 9 bases and J gave up 4 bases, with 16 bases separating them.

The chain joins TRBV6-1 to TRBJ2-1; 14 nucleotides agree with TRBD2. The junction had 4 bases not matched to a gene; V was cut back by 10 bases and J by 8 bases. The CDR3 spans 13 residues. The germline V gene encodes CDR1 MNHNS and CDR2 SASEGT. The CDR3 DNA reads TGTGCCACCAGACTAGCGGGGGGGCATGAGCAGTTCTTC. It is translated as CATRLAGGHEQFF.

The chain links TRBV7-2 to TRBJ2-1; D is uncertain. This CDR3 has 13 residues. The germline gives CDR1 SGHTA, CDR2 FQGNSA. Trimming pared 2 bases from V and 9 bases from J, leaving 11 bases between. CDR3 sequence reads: CASSLRMRSEQFF. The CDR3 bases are TGTGCCAGCAGCTTACGGATGCGGAGTGAGCAGTTCTTC. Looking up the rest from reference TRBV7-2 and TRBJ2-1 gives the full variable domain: GAGVSQSPSNKVTEKGKDVELRCDPISGHTALYWYRQSLGQGLEFLIYFQGNSAPDKSGLPSDRFSAERTGGSVSTLTIQRTQQEDSAVYLCASSLRMRSEQFFGPGTRLTVL.

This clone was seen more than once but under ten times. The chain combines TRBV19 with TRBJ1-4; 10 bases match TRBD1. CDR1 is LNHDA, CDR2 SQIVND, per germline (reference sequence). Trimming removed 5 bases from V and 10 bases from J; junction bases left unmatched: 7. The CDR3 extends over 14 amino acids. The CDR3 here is CASSPGTGDGKLFF. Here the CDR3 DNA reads TGTGCCAGTAGTCCCGGGACAGGGGACGGAAAACTGTTTTTT.

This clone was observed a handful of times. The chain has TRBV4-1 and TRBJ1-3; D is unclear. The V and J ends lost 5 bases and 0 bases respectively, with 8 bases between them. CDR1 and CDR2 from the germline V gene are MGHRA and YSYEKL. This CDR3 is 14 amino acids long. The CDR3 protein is CASSGGRSGNTIYF. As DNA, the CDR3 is TGCGCCAGCAGCGGAGGGCGCTCTGGAAACACCATATATTTT.

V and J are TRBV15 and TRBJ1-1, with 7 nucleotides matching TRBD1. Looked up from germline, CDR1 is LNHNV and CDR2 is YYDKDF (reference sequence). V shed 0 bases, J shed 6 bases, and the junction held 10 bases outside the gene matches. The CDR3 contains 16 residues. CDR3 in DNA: TGTGCCACCAGCAGAGATCTCGGACAGGTGATGGCTGAAGCTTTCTTT. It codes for CATSRDLGQVMAEAFF.

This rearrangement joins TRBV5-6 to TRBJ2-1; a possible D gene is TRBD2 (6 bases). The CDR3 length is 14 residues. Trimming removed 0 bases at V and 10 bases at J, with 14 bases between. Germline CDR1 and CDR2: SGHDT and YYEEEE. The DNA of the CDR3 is TGTGCCAGCAGCTTGGAAGGGACCCGGGGGGAGCAGTTCTTC. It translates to CASSLEGTRGEQFF.

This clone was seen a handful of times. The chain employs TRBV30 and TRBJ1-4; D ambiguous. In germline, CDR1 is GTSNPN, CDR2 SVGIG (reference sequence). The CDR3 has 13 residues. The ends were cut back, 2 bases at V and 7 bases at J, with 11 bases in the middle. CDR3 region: CAWSTAKPEKLFF. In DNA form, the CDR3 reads TGTGCCTGGAGTACAGCAAAGCCTGAAAAACTGTTTTTT.

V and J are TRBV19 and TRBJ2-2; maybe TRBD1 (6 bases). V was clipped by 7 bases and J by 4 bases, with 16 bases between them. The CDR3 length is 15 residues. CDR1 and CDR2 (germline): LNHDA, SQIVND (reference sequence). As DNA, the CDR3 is TGTGCCAGTACGGCCAGGGGCCCATCCACCGGGGAGCTGTTTTTT. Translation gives CASTARGPSTGELFF. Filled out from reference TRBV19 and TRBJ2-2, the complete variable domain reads DGGITQSPKYLFRKEGQNVTLSCEQNLNHDAMYWYRQDPGQGLRLIYYSQIVNDFQKGDIAEGYSVSREKKESFPLTVTSAQKNPTAFYLCASTARGPSTGELFFGEGSRLTVL.

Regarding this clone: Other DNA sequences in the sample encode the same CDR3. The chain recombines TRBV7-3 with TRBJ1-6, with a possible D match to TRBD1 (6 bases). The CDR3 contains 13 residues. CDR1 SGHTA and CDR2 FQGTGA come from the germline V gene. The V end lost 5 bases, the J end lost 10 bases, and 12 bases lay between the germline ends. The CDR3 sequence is CASSLQGNSPLHF. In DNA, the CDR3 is TGTGCCAGCAGCCTCCAGGGGAACTCACCCCTCCACTTT. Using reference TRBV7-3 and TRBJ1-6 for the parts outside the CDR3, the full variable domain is GAGVSQTPSNKVTEKGKYVELRCDPISGHTALYWYRQSLGQGPEFLIYFQGTGAADDSGLPNDRFFAVRPEGSVSTLKIQRTERGDSAVYLCASSLQGNSPLHFGNGTRLTVT.

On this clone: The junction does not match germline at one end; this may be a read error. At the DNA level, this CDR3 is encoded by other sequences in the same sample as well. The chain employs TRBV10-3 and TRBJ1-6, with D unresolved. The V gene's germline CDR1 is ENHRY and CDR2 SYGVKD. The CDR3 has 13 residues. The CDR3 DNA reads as TGCGCCATCAGACGGGAGGAGGGTTCACCCCTCCACTTT. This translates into CAIRREEGSPLHF.

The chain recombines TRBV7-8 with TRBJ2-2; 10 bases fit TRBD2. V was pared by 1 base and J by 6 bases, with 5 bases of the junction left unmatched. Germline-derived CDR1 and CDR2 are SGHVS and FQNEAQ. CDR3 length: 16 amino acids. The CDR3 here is CASSLGAGGPSGELFF. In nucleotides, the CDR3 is TGTGCCAGCAGCTTAGGAGCGGGGGGGCCGTCCGGGGAGCTGTTTTTT.

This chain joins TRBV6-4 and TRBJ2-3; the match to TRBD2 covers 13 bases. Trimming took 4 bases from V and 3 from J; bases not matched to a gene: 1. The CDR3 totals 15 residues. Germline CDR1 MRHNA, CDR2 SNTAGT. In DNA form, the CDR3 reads TGTGCCAGCAGTGGGACTAGCGGGGGAACAGATACGCAGTATTTT. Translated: CASSGTSGGTDTQYF.

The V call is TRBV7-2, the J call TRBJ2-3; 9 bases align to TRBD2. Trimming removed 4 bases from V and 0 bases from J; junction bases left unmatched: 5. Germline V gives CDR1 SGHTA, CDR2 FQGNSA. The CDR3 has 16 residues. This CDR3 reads CASSSGLAPSTDTQYF. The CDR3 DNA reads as TGTGCCAGCAGCTCAGGACTAGCGCCAAGCACAGATACGCAGTATTTT.